This T cell receptor (beta chain) was obtained from a study of blood T cells in healthy people across ages. In the case of this clonotype: Its antigen is as yet unknown.

The second PCR ran roughly 6 to 11 cycles with a sample-barcoded 5' primer and J-beta primers. Using its own MiXCR run on the 5' RACE reads, TCRdb lists one record per CDR3 protein. Among about 1.4 million distinct CDR3 sequences listed, roughly 59% were seen once. Study outcomes and limitations: TCR beta diversity tracked closely with naive T cell percentage.

No fewer than 5.5 micrograms of total RNA were isolated from every sample. This CDR3 spans 17 amino acids. Deletions cut 3 bases from V and 0 bases from J, with 15 bases between. From germline, CDR1 is SGHVS and CDR2 FNYEAQ. The chain links TRBV7-6 to TRBJ1-5; D gene unclear. This sequence was found in a man aged 18 to 30 in good health. Sequences were obtained from blood. In nucleotides, the CDR3 is TGTGCCAGCAGCTTGGGGATAAGGACTGATAGCAATCAGCCCCAGCATTTT. Translating it yields CASSLGIRTDSNQPQHF. Variable domain in full (rest from reference TRBV7-6 and TRBJ1-5): GAGVSQSPRYKVTKRGQDVALRCDPISGHVSLYWYRQALGQGPEFLTYFNYEAQQDKSGLPNDRFSAERPEGSISTLTIQRTEQRDSAMYRCASSLGIRTDSNQPQHFGDGTRLSIL.